Presented here are 2 T cell receptor beta chains from one specimen sequenced in a study of CD8 T cells in Susac syndrome. Random hexamers primed reverse transcription of about 0.45 to 1 ug RNA. TCRdb itself ran the immunoSEQ multiplex PCR reads through MiXCR, one entry per CDR3 protein. The table shows approximately 180,000 distinct CDR3 sequences, with approximately 95% occurring only once. Sequenced sample: CD4+ T cells from PBMCs. Receptors were obtained from a human donor with multiple sclerosis.

The rearrangement links TRBV29-1 to TRBJ2-7; D not certain. The germline V gene encodes CDR1 SQVTM and CDR2 ANQGSEA. The CDR3 extends over 12 amino acids. Trimming stripped 1 base from V and 4 bases from J, with 8 bases between. The CDR3 DNA is TGCAGCGTTGAAGGGGAAACATACGAGCAGTACTTC. It specifies CSVEGETYEQYF.

V gene TRBV12-3 or TRBV12-4 combines with J gene TRBJ2-1; 9 bases align to TRBD2. The CDR3 sequence is 15 residues long. With V trimmed by 6 bases and J by 10 bases, 13 bases remained unmatched. In DNA form, the CDR3 reads TGTGCCAGCAGGCACCCAGCGGGGGGCCGGGGGGAGCAGTTCTTC. Translating gives CASRHPAGGRGEQFF.